This is a list of T cell receptor beta chains from one sample in a study of long-term antiretroviral therapy in people with HIV. TCRdb's copy holds only in-frame clones and misses some; the assay was immunoSEQ multiplex PCR. The repertoire holds about 31,000 clones, with 70% to 90% as singletons. This sample comprised unsorted PBMCs, obtained 5 years before starting antiretroviral therapy. The source is a man between 50 and 59 years old with HIV. The CDR3 runs from the conserved cysteine through the conserved F or W.

j_call,v_call,cdr3_aa
TRBJ1-2,TRBV6-1,CASSEQGARGYTF
TRBJ1-4,TRBV10-1,CASSPRDGLNEKLFF
TRBJ1-3,TRBV5-1,CASSSVGDGNTIYF
TRBJ1-2,TRBV7-8,CASSLQYRDGYGYTF
TRBJ1-1,TRBV19,CASSMRTGALGEAFF
TRBJ2-3,TRBV18,CASSPPALDTQYF
TRBJ1-5,TRBV18,CASSPRQGGNQPQHF
TRBJ1-1,TRBV14,CASSPLVGNTEAFF
TRBJ2-5,TRBV27,CASTDRKETQYF
TRBJ2-7,TRBV10-2,CASNFGQYEQYF
TRBJ1-1,TRBV7-9,CATRLAANTEAFF
TRBJ1-2,TRBV5-4,CASSKEGTGRNYGYTF
TRBJ2-1,TRBV13,CASSLGAGNEQFF
TRBJ2-3,TRBV30,CAWIGGPDTQYF
TRBJ1-1,TRBV7-2,CASSAPPRGAEAFF
TRBJ2-7,TRBV5-1,CASSLEGGAEQYF
TRBJ2-7,TRBV10-3,CAINRERGYEQYF
TRBJ1-1,TRBV28,CASSFDRAGPHTEAFF
TRBJ2-5,TRBV4-3,CASSQTGHSETQYF
TRBJ2-7,TRBV7-8,CASSRVFGTGGGHEQYF
TRBJ2-2,TRBV11-2,CASSQRLGGELFF
TRBJ2-4,TRBV19,CASSLVSAKNIQYF
TRBJ2-7,TRBV5-6,CASSLVLSGGAWYEQYF
TRBJ2-2,TRBV11-3,CASSSRGHTGELFF
TRBJ2-2,TRBV5-8,CASSLLASGANTGELFF
TRBJ2-1,TRBV10-1,CASSDPGEEQFF
TRBJ2-7,TRBV7-9,CASSQRGQGYEQYF
TRBJ2-7,TRBV7-8,CASSLGVAGNEQYF
TRBJ1-3,TRBV29-1,CSGGRGNTIYF
TRBJ2-3,TRBV19,CASTGLWGTDTQYF
TRBJ2-7,TRBV5-1,CASSLFTAPSLSYEQYF
TRBJ2-5,TRBV6-5,CASSYSPWGAQETQYF
TRBJ1-2,TRBV10-1,CASSLGTNYGYTF
TRBJ2-7,TRBV27,CASSLSGRQGRFTLEQYF
TRBJ2-5,TRBV18,CASSPDRTSGYYQETQYF
TRBJ1-2,TRBV19,CASSIGGFGGYTF
TRBJ2-7,TRBV6-6,CASRQGQGVPYEQYF
TRBJ1-5,TRBV6-5,CASSFRQGGDPQHF
TRBJ1-5,TRBV18,CASSPTDLYSGNQPQHF
TRBJ2-7,TRBV4-2,CASSQDAAYGSYEQYF
TRBJ2-5,TRBV5-6,CASSLEVSEETQYF
TRBJ2-3,TRBV30,CAWYSGKGGTQYF
TRBJ1-2,TRBV10-2,CASSFGRREGQYYGYTF
TRBJ1-6,TRBV4-3,CASSQEWAGDLSPLHF
TRBJ1-4,TRBV5-5,CASSFDTFNEKLFF
TRBJ1-2,TRBV4-2,CASRGRGDYGYTF
TRBJ1-3,TRBV6-1,CASSDRRYSGNTIYF
TRBJ2-1,TRBV10-1,CASSEEGLINEQFF
TRBJ2-7,TRBV6-5,CASRRTGINSYEQYF